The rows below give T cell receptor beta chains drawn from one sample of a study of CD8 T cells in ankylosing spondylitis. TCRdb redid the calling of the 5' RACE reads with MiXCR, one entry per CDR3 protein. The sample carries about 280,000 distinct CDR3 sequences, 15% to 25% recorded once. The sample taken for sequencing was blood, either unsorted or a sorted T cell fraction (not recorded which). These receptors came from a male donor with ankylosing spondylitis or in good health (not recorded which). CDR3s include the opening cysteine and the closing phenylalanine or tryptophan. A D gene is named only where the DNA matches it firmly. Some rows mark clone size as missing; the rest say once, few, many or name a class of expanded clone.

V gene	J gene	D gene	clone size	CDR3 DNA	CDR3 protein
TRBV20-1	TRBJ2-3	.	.	TGCAGTGCTAGAGATGTGGCACCAAGCACAGATACGCAGTATTTT	CSARDVAPSTDTQYF
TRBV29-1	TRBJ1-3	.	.	TGCAGCGTTGAAGCAACGTCCTCTGGAAACACCATATATTTT	CSVEATSSGNTIYF
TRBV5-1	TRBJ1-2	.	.	TGCGCCAGCTCCGGTGGCAGAGCTAACTATGGCTACACCTTC	CASSGGRANYGYTF
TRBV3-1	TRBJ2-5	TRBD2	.	TGTGCCAGCAGCCAAGATGGAATACTAGCGGGCCAAGAGACCCAGTACTTC	CASSQDGILAGQETQYF
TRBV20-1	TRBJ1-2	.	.	TGCAGTGCTAGTACCCCCGGCAGTCTTAACTATGGCTACACCTTC	CSASTPGSLNYGYTF
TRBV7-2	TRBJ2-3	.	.	TGTGCCAGCAGCTTAGATCCTGAGGATACGCAGTATTTT	CASSLDPEDTQYF
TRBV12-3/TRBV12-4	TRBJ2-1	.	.	TGTGCCAGCAGTTTATTAGAATTCTACAATGAGCAGTTTTTC	CASSLLEFYNEQFF
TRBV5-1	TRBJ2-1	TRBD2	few	TGCGCCAGCAGCTCCAGTGCGGGAGACTACAATGAGCAGTTCTTC	CASSSSAGDYNEQFF
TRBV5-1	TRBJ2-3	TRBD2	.	TGCGCCAGCAGCCTGACTAGCGGGGGGGCGCAAGATACGCAGTATTTT	CASSLTSGGAQDTQYF
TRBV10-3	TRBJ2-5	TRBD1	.	TGTGCCATCAGTGAGTCTCCGGGACAGCAAGAGACCCAGTACTTC	CAISESPGQQETQYF
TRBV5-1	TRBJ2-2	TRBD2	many	TGCGCCAGCAGCACTAGCGGGGCCGGGACCGGGGAGCTGTTTTTT	CASSTSGAGTGELFF
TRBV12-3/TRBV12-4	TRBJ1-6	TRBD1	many	TGTGCCAGCAGTTTAAGGTCAGGGGGCAGGGGGTATTCACCCCTCCACTTT	CASSLRSGGRGYSPLHF
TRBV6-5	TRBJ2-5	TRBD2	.	TGTGCCGTCCGGGGGGGAGAGACCCAGTACTTC	CAVRGGETQYF
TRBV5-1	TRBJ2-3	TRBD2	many	TGCGCCAGCAGCCAAACACTAGCGGGGGTGCCAGATACGCAGTATTTT	CASSQTLAGVPDTQYF
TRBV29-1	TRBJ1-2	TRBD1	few	TGCAGCGTTGCGGCAGGGGGCGACTATGGCTACACCTTC	CSVAAGGDYGYTF
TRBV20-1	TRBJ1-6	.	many	TGCAGTGCTAGAGCCCCCAAGGCTGGGGGGACGTCCCTCCACTTT	CSARAPKAGGTSLHF
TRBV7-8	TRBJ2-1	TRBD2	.	TGTGCCAGCAGCTTGATAGCGGGAGGGCCCGGTGAGCAGTTCTTC	CASSLIAGGPGEQFF
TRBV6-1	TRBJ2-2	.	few	TGTGCCAGCGAGACAGTCCTGAACACCGGGGAGCTGTTTTTT	CASETVLNTGELFF
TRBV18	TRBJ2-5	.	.	TGTGCCAGCTCACCACAGATAGCCTCCCAAGAGACCCAGTACTTC	CASSPQIASQETQYF
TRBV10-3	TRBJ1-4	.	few	TGTGCCATCAGTGAAAGGTTGGATGAAAAACTGTTTTTT	CAISERLDEKLFF
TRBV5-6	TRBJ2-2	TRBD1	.	TGTGCCAGCAGCCCTGGACAGGGCGCGAACACCGGGGAGCTGTTTTTT	CASSPGQGANTGELFF
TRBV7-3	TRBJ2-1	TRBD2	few	TGTGCCAGCAGCTTAGGGGTAGCGGGAGTACGTGAGCAGTTCTTC	CASSLGVAGVREQFF
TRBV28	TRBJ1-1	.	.	TGTGCCAGCGGAGTGAACACTGAAGCTTTCTTT	CASGVNTEAFF